The 19 T cell receptor beta chains below come from one sample, sequenced in a study of T cell responses to AZD1222 COVID-19 vaccine. The protocol was immunoSEQ multiplex PCR, while the TCRdb copy is restricted to in-frame clones and leaves out a portion. The sample has about 110,000 clones; 80% to 90% are singletons. The source was peripheral blood, collected 28 days after the second AZD1222 dose. The origin of the receptors is an adult who received the AZD1222 COVID-19 vaccine.

The chain carries TRBV5-5 and TRBJ2-3; D may be TRBD2 (5 bases). The V gene lost 4 bases and the J gene lost 1 base, with 16 bases spanning the gap. CDR3 length: 16 residues. Germline loops: CDR1 SGHKS, CDR2 YYEKEE (reference sequence). CDR3 sequence reads: CASSQNPTRGTDTQYF. The CDR3 region has the DNA TGTGCCAGCAGCCAGAATCCGACGAGGGGCACAGATACGCAGTATTTT. The full variable domain, completed using reference TRBV5-5 and TRBJ2-3, is DAGVTQSPTHLIKTRGQQVTLRCSPISGHKSVSWYQQVLGQGPQFIFQYYEKEERGRGNFPDRFSARQFPNYSSELNVNALLLGDSALYLCASSQNPTRGTDTQYFGPGTRLTVL.

In this sample, this clone turned up a few times. The chain has TRBV6-2 or TRBV6-3 and TRBJ2-6; maybe TRBD1 (5 bases). Germline V gene lookup returns CDR1 MNHEY and CDR2 SVGEGT. This CDR3 contains 16 residues. Trimming cost V 2 bases and J 2 bases, with 10 bases left between them. The DNA of the CDR3 is TGTGCCAGCAGTTACCGCCCAGGGACTGGGGCCAACGTCCTGACTTTC. This translates into CASSYRPGTGANVLTF.

This sequence joins TRBV14 and TRBJ1-5, with TRBD1 matching 9 bases. Unmatched junction bases numbered 1, after V lost 4 bases and J lost 0 bases. The CDR3 consists of 15 residues. The germline gives CDR1 SGHDN, CDR2 FVKESK. The chain's CDR3 is CASSLGQGSNQPQHF. In DNA form, the CDR3 reads TGTGCCAGCAGCCTGGGACAGGGTAGCAATCAGCCCCAGCATTTT.

The chain has TRBV6-5 and TRBJ1-1, with D hard to call. Trimming stripped 7 bases from V and 7 bases from J, with 22 bases between. Germline assignment: CDR1 MNHEY and CDR2 SVGAGI. This CDR3 spans 15 amino acids. CDR3 in DNA: TGTGCCAGCATTGCTAAAGGTCCCGGTCGTCATGAAGCTTTCTTT. This codes for CASIAKGPGRHEAFF.

The chain recombines TRBV6-2 or TRBV6-3 with TRBJ1-2; TRBD1 matches at 7 bases. This CDR3 region has 12 residues. Germline V gene data show CDR1 as MNHEY and CDR2 as SVGEGT. The junction had 5 bases not matched to a gene; V was cut back by 5 bases and J by 8 bases. The CDR3 protein is CASSQGDRGYTF. CDR3 in DNA: TGTGCCAGCAGTCAGGGGGATCGAGGCTACACCTTC.

The chain is built from TRBV28 and TRBJ1-1; unclear D gene. CDR1 is MDHEN, CDR2 SYDVKM, per germline. This CDR3 spans 12 amino acids. V lost 3 bases to trimming and J lost 5 bases, with 7 bases between them. The CDR3 sequence: CASSFRVTEAFF. The CDR3 DNA is TGTGCCAGCAGTTTCCGCGTTACTGAAGCTTTCTTT.

The V and J genes are TRBV27 and TRBJ2-1; D possibly matches TRBD1 or TRBD2 (5 bases each). CDR1 MNHEY and CDR2 SMNVEV come from the germline V gene (reference sequence). V was shortened by 6 bases and J by 2 bases, with 17 bases between the two germline ends. The CDR3 loop spans 16 amino acids. CDR3 sequence reads: CASRGRGGLAYNEQFF. The CDR3 nucleotides are TGTGCCAGCAGGGGCCGGGGCGGATTAGCCTACAATGAGCAGTTCTTC.

V is TRBV11-2 and J is TRBJ1-2; TRBD1 matches at 12 bases. CDR1 SGHAT and CDR2 FQNNGV come from the germline V gene. The V gene end was trimmed by 6 bases and the J gene end by 4 bases; junction bases not matched to a gene: 12. This CDR3 comprises 17 residues. Here the CDR3 reads CASRSSGGGQGAYGYTF. The DNA of the CDR3 is TGTGCCAGCAGGTCATCCGGCGGGGGACAGGGGGCCTATGGCTACACCTTC. Complete variable domain (other parts from reference TRBV11-2 and TRBJ1-2): EAGVAQSPRYKIIEKRQSVAFWCNPISGHATLYWYQQILGQGPKLLIQFQNNGVVDDSQLPKDRFSAERLKGVDSTLKIQPAKLEDSAVYLCASRSSGGGQGAYGYTFGSGTRLTVV.

The chain links TRBV11-2 to TRBJ2-7; 7 nucleotides align to TRBD2. There are 16 residues in the CDR3. Germline V gives CDR1 SGHAT, CDR2 FQNNGV. V dropped 0 bases and J dropped 4; count of bases not matched to a gene: 9. The CDR3 here is CASSLDWEGVVYEQYF. The CDR3 DNA is TGTGCCAGCAGCTTAGATTGGGAGGGAGTCGTGTACGAGCAGTACTTC.

This clone appeared a single time. V usage is TRBV3-1 (or the pseudogene TRBV3-2) and J usage is TRBJ2-2; the D gene is possibly TRBD2 (5 bases). The CDR3 has 14 amino acids. With 2 bases removed from V and 4 bases from J, the gap between germline ends came to 8 bases. Germline loops: CDR1 LGHDT, CDR2 YNNKEL (reference sequence). CDR3 sequence reads: CASSQSEGTGELFF. The DNA of the CDR3 is TGTGCCAGCAGCCAAAGTGAGGGCACCGGGGAGCTGTTTTTT.

This chain joins TRBV5-1 and TRBJ2-5; 9 positions agree with TRBD1. J gave up 5 bases and V 4 bases, and 6 bases lay outside the gene matches. Per the germline V gene, CDR1 is SGHRS and CDR2 is YFSETQ. This CDR3 has 14 residues. In DNA, the CDR3 is TGCGCCAGCAGCCAACAGGGGGCAGGGGAGACCCAGTACTTC. Protein: CASSQQGAGETQYF.

This clone was counted once. The chain uses TRBV9 and TRBJ1-2; 7 bases align to TRBD1. In germline, CDR1 is SGDLS, CDR2 YYNGEE. The CDR3 contains 14 residues. V lost 4 bases, J lost 5 bases, and 8 bases stayed unmatched. For the CDR3, the DNA is TGTGCCAGCAGCTCCGCTCCGGGACAGTATGGCTACACCTTC. This codes for CASSSAPGQYGYTF.

The chain employs TRBV28 and TRBJ2-7; the D gene could be TRBD1 or TRBD2 (5 bases each). Looked up from germline, CDR1 is MDHEN and CDR2 is SYDVKM. V lost 6 bases, J lost 3 bases, and 24 bases lay in between. The CDR3 totals 17 residues. The CDR3 DNA sequence: TGTGCCAGCAGCCTTGGTGTTTGGGAACAGGAGGTCTACGAGCAGTACTTC. This encodes CASSLGVWEQEVYEQYF. Using reference TRBV28 and TRBJ2-7 for the parts outside the CDR3, the full variable domain is DVKVTQSSRYLVKRTGEKVFLECVQDMDHENMFWYRQDPGLGLRLIYFSYDVKMKEKGDIPEGYSVSREKKERFSLILESASTNQTSMYLCASSLGVWEQEVYEQYFGPGTRLTVT.

V is TRBV12-3 or TRBV12-4 and J is TRBJ2-1, with D unclear. V shed 6 bases and J shed 8 bases, with 14 bases lying between them. The CDR3 loop spans 13 amino acids. The CDR3: CASSTLGQDEQFF. The CDR3 DNA follows: TGTGCCAGCAGCACATTAGGGCAGGATGAGCAGTTCTTC.

The chain couples TRBV29-1 to TRBJ2-6, with D possibly TRBD2 on 6 matching bases. The CDR3 consists of 16 residues. V shed 6 bases and J shed 10 bases, with 25 bases lying between them. The germline V gene has CDR1 SQVTM and CDR2 ANQGSEA. The CDR3 protein is CSVVWGRPLEGNVLTF. The CDR3 DNA reads TGCAGCGTCGTGTGGGGCCGTCCTCTGGAGGGTAACGTCCTGACTTTC.

This clone was picked up a small number of times. The rearrangement links TRBV4-3 to TRBJ2-3; possibly TRBD1 for D (5 bases). The CDR3 spans 16 residues. Germline CDR1 reads LGHNA; CDR2 reads YSLEER. V lost 0 bases, J lost 4 bases, and 14 bases lay in between. The CDR3 coding sequence is TGCGCCAGCAGCCAAGAGGATTTTGGGGCGGCAGATACGCAGTATTTT. It encodes CASSQEDFGAADTQYF.

This clone was observed a handful of times. The chain is built from TRBV28 and TRBJ1-5, with D tentatively TRBD1 (5 bases). From germline, CDR1 is MDHEN and CDR2 SYDVKM. CDR3 length: 20 amino acids. The germline V and J ends were trimmed by 4 bases and 4 bases, with 29 bases remaining between them. The CDR3 spells CASSSILGVNFLRINQPQHF. CDR3 nucleotide sequence: TGTGCCAGCAGTTCCATCTTAGGGGTCAATTTTCTGAGGATAAATCAGCCCCAGCATTTT.

This sequence joins TRBV28 and TRBJ2-3; D not resolved. Trimming removed 6 bases at V and 4 bases at J, with 11 bases between. Germline V gene data show CDR1 as MDHEN and CDR2 as SYDVKM. The CDR3 loop spans 13 amino acids. The CDR3 protein is CASSALVPDTQYF. CDR3 sequence (DNA): TGTGCCAGCAGCGCCCTCGTCCCAGATACGCAGTATTTT.

This clone has more than one count but fewer than ten. This rearrangement joins TRBV4-3 to TRBJ1-1; D is unclear. V lost 1 base to trimming and J lost 0 bases, with 9 bases between them. Germline V lookup: CDR1 LGHNA, CDR2 YSLEER. There are 15 residues in the CDR3. CDR3 nucleotides: TGCGCCAGCAGCCAAGGCTGGCGTCTGAACACTGAAGCTTTCTTT. Translated: CASSQGWRLNTEAFF.